The 21 T cell receptor beta chains presented below share a single source sample, sequenced in a study of blood T cell repertoires in COVID-19. Generated by immunoSEQ multiplex PCR, the TCRdb table keeps only in-frame clones and is missing some. The table lists 75,000 to 100,000 clones, around nine tenths of them singletons, with less than 20% in the top ten. The sequenced material came from peripheral blood. The receptors stem from a human donor in a cohort sampled during active COVID-19.

The chain links TRBV6-1 to TRBJ2-1, with 9 bases that match TRBD2. The ends lost 0 bases at V and 3 bases at J; junction bases unmatched: 3. The length of the CDR3 is 16 residues. Germline-derived CDR1 and CDR2 are MNHNS and SASEGT. The CDR3 loop is CASSEADSGGYNEQFF. DNA of the CDR3: TGTGCCAGCAGTGAAGCTGATAGCGGGGGCTACAATGAGCAGTTCTTC.

The chain uses TRBV10-3 and TRBJ1-1, with D unresolved. This CDR3 comprises 13 residues. Germline assignment: CDR1 ENHRY and CDR2 SYGVKD. V lost 6 bases and J 0 bases, leaving 8 bases between the germline ends. CDR3 DNA: TGTGCCATCAGCGCGACACTGAACACTGAAGCTTTCTTT. Protein sequence: CAISATLNTEAFF.

In nucleotides, the CDR3 is TGTGCCAGCAGCTTATCGCTAGCGGACACCGGGGTCGAGCAGTACTTC. Its protein product is CASSLSLADTGVEQYF. The V and J genes are TRBV11-2 and TRBJ2-7; 7 bases match TRBD2. V lost 2 bases to trimming and J lost 6 bases; unmatched junction nucleotides: 13. CDR1 SGHAT and CDR2 FQNNGV come from the germline V gene. The length of the CDR3 is 16 residues.

This clone was seen a few times. V usage is TRBV19 and J usage is TRBJ2-6, with TRBD2 as a possible D gene (6 bases). The germline gives CDR1 LNHDA, CDR2 SQIVND (reference sequence). The V end was cut by 4 bases, the J end by 1 base, with 17 bases between. CDR3 length equals 18 residues. The CDR3 spells CASSREDRVISGANVLTF. The CDR3 region has the DNA TGTGCCAGTAGTAGGGAGGATAGGGTTATATCTGGGGCCAACGTCCTGACTTTC.

CDR3 residues: CASSGGAPRNQETQYF. For the CDR3, the DNA is TGTGCCAGCAGCGGCGGGGCCCCACGTAACCAAGAGACCCAGTACTTC. The rearrangement links TRBV2 to TRBJ2-5, with D perhaps matching TRBD2 (6 bases). The germline V gene encodes CDR1 SNHLY and CDR2 FYNNEI. Trimming took 6 bases from V and 0 from J, leaving 17 bases between them. This CDR3 has 16 residues. The whole variable domain, filled in from reference TRBV2 and TRBJ2-5, reads EPEVTQTPSHQVTQMGQEVILRCVPISNHLYFYWYRQILGQKVEFLVSFYNNEISEKSEIFDDQFSVERPDGSNFTLKIRSTKLEDSAMYFCASSGGAPRNQETQYFGPGTRLLVL.

The chain couples TRBV28 to TRBJ1-4, with unresolved D. The V end was cut by 7 bases, the J end by 11 bases, with 17 bases between. This CDR3 has 13 amino acids. Germline V lookup: CDR1 MDHEN, CDR2 SYDVKM. The CDR3 sequence: CASNIGSEEKLFF. CDR3 sequence (DNA): TGTGCCAGCAATATCGGGAGCGAGGAGAAACTGTTTTTT.

This clone was seen more than once but under ten times. This rearrangement joins TRBV28 to TRBJ1-5, with 11 positions matching TRBD1. In germline, CDR1 is MDHEN, CDR2 SYDVKM. The CDR3 is made up of 15 amino acids. V lost 4 bases, J lost 5 bases, and 4 bases stayed unmatched. The CDR3 reads CASSSGTGGYQPQHF. The CDR3 nucleotides are TGTGCCAGCAGTTCGGGGACAGGGGGGTATCAGCCCCAGCATTTT.

The gene calls are TRBV7-3 and TRBJ2-3; D remains unclear. The CDR3 has 14 residues. In germline, CDR1 is SGHTA, CDR2 FQGTGA. The V and J ends lost 2 bases and 3 bases respectively, with 9 bases between them. The DNA for the CDR3 is TGTGCCAGCAGCTTACTTCCGGAGACAGATACGCAGTATTTT. It encodes CASSLLPETDTQYF.

The DNA of the CDR3 is TGTGCCAGCAGCCAGGCATACTCTGGAAACACCATATATTTT. This sequence encodes CASSQAYSGNTIYF. V usage is TRBV14 and J usage is TRBJ1-3; D unclear. Trimming removed 3 bases from V and 0 bases from J, with 6 bases in between. From germline, CDR1 is SGHDN and CDR2 FVKESK. CDR3 size: 14 residues.

The chain is built from TRBV5-1 and TRBJ2-3, with 13 nucleotides matching TRBD2. Germline V gene data show CDR1 as SGHRS and CDR2 as YFSETQ. Trimming took 4 bases from V and 5 from J; bases not matched to a gene: 4. The CDR3 totals 15 residues. The CDR3 region is CASSPGLAGLDTQYF. CDR3 coding DNA: TGCGCCAGCAGCCCGGGACTAGCGGGATTAGATACGCAGTATTTT.

The genes are TRBV12-3 or TRBV12-4 and TRBJ2-3; D is undetermined. V lost 3 bases, J lost 1 base, and 5 bases lay in between. The CDR3 covers 13 residues. The CDR3 DNA sequence: TGTGCCAGCAGTTTCATTGGCACAGATACGCAGTATTTT. It yields the protein CASSFIGTDTQYF.

This clone was counted a single time. The gene calls are TRBV28 and TRBJ2-2; D is perhaps TRBD1 (6 bases). The ends were cut back, 7 bases at V and 2 bases at J, with 23 bases in the middle. This CDR3 contains 18 residues. Germline CDR1 and CDR2: MDHEN and SYDVKM. CDR3: CASTPFLQDRDNTGELFF. The CDR3 DNA reads TGTGCCAGCACCCCATTCCTACAGGACAGAGATAACACCGGGGAGCTGTTTTTT.

The chain couples TRBV7-9 to TRBJ1-4; D gene uncertain. CDR3 size: 15 residues. Germline V gene data show CDR1 as SEHNR and CDR2 as FQNEAQ (reference sequence). Trimming cost V 0 bases and J 0 bases, with 5 bases left between them. CDR3 protein: CASSLAETTNEKLFF. The CDR3 DNA reads as TGTGCCAGCAGCTTAGCAGAGACAACTAATGAAAAACTGTTTTTT.

The CDR3 is CASSLGQGAGTDTQYF. The CDR3 DNA sequence: TGCGCCAGCAGCTTGGGACAGGGGGCCGGCACAGATACGCAGTATTTT. The chain uses TRBV5-1 and TRBJ2-3, with 10 positions matching TRBD1. The germline V gene has CDR1 SGHRS and CDR2 YFSETQ. After removal of 0 bases from V and 1 base from J, the junction contained 2 bases not matched to a gene. The length of the CDR3 is 16 residues.

The V gene is TRBV15, the J gene TRBJ1-4, with a tentative D call TRBD1 (6 bases). CDR3 size: 18 residues. Trimming took off 4 bases at V and 6 bases at J, with 24 bases between the two ends. Germline V gene sequence: CDR1 LNHNV, CDR2 YYDKDF (reference sequence). The CDR3 DNA follows: TGTGCCACCAGCAAGCCGGGACACGGGCTACTTGGGGATGAAAAACTGTTTTTT. Its protein is CATSKPGHGLLGDEKLFF.

The J gene is TRBJ1-1, the V gene TRBV7-6; D is unclear. V was trimmed by 4 bases and J by 3 bases, leaving 12 bases between them. The CDR3 consists of 14 residues. CDR1 is SGHVS, CDR2 FNYEAQ, per germline. CDR3: CASSSSSGYTEAFF. CDR3 sequence (DNA): TGTGCCAGCAGCTCCTCCTCGGGTTACACTGAAGCTTTCTTT.

The chain has TRBV30 and TRBJ2-5; 11 bases match TRBD2. V shed 4 bases and J 5 bases; nucleotides not matched to a gene: 6. The V gene's germline CDR1 is GTSNPN and CDR2 SVGIG (reference sequence). This CDR3 is 14 amino acids long. In DNA, the CDR3 is TGTGCCTGGAACCTACTAGCGGGAGTGGAGACCCAGTACTTC. Protein sequence: CAWNLLAGVETQYF.

This clone was seen a few times. J is TRBJ2-2 and V is TRBV19; possibly TRBD1 for D (6 bases). Deletions cut 3 bases from V and 2 bases from J, with 7 bases between. CDR3 length: 14 residues. CDR1 is LNHDA and CDR2 is SQIVND in the germline V gene (reference sequence). The CDR3 is CASSMGANTGELFF. The CDR3 bases are TGTGCCAGTAGTATGGGGGCTAACACCGGGGAGCTGTTTTTT.

This clone was picked up one time. The rearrangement links TRBV3-1 (or the pseudogene TRBV3-2) to TRBJ2-3, with TRBD2 identical over 12 bases. The CDR3 runs 16 residues. V lost 4 bases, J lost 3 bases, and 5 bases stayed unmatched. Germline CDR1 and CDR2: LGHDT and YNNKEL (reference sequence). The CDR3 loop is CASSPLAGGTTDTQYF. CDR3 coding DNA: TGTGCCAGCAGCCCACTAGCGGGGGGTACTACAGATACGCAGTATTTT.

The V and J genes are TRBV19 and TRBJ1-4, with a tentative D call TRBD1 (5 bases). The germline gives CDR1 LNHDA, CDR2 SQIVND (reference sequence). Trimming stripped 11 bases from V and 0 bases from J, with 10 bases between. The CDR3 consists of 13 residues. The CDR3 sequence: CAVGGSTNEKLFF. As DNA, the CDR3 is TGTGCCGTGGGGGGGTCAACTAATGAAAAACTGTTTTTT.

The J gene is TRBJ1-2, the V gene TRBV9; unclear D gene. Germline V CDR1 and CDR2: SGDLS, YYNGEE. There are 13 residues in the CDR3. V was shortened by 5 bases and J by 3 bases, with 11 bases between the two germline ends. CDR3 protein: CASSPTQYYGYTF. CDR3 in DNA: TGTGCCAGCAGTCCCACTCAATACTATGGCTACACCTTC.